This T cell receptor (beta chain) stems from a study of CXCR3-negative and CXCR3-positive naive CD8 T cells. Overall study findings and caveats: Hydrophobicity was higher for TRB CDR3s found in CXCR3-positive naive cells than in CXCR3-negative naive cells.

The method, 5' RACE with UMI labels, was used to prepare the TRB cDNA libraries. TCRdb reprocessed the 5' RACE reads, with one entry per CDR3 protein and no DNA. In total, the table holds about 98,000 distinct CDR3 sequences. Details on this clonotype: Its antigen is undetermined.

Germline V gene sequence: CDR1 MNHEY, CDR2 SMNVEV (reference sequence). The CDR3 extends over 13 amino acids. The sample taken for sequencing was naive CXCR3+ CD8+ T cells from blood. Indicated subset: CD45RO-CCR7+CD27+CD95- naive CD8+ T cells expressing CXCR3 (TNR3+). The chain has TRBV27 and TRBJ2-1; TCRdb lists TRBD1, though no DNA is available to test this call. The receptor was derived from a human donor in good health. Some clones in this sample may be carry-over from other donors' samples. CDR3: CASSATGVNEQFF.